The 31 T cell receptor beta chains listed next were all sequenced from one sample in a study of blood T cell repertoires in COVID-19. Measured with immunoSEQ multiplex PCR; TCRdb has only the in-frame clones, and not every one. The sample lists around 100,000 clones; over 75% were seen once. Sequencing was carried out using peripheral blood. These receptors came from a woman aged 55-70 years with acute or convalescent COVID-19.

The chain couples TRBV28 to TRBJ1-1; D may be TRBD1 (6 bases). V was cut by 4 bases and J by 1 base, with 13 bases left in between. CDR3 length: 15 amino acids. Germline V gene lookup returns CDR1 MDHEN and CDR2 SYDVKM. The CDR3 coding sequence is TGTGCCAGCAGTTCGGGGGGGCAGGGGAACACTGAAGCTTTCTTT. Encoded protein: CASSSGGQGNTEAFF.

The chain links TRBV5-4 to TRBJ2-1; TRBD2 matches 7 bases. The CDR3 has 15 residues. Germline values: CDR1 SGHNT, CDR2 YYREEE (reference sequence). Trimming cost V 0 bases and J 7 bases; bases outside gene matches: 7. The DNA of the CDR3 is TGTGCCAGCAGCTTGGCCGGGCGAGCGGGGAATGAGCAGTTCTTC. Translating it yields CASSLAGRAGNEQFF.

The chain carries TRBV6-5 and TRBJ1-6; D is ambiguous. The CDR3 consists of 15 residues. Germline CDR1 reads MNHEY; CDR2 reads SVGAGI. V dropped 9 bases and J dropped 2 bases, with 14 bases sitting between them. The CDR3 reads CASRKRVTYNSPLHF. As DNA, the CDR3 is TGTGCCAGTAGGAAGCGGGTGACCTATAATTCACCCCTCCACTTT.

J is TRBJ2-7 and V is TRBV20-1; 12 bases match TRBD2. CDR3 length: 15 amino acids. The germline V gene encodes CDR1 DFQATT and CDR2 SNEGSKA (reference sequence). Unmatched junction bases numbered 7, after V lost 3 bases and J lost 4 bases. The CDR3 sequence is CSASSGGTSGYEQYF. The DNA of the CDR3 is TGCAGTGCTAGTAGTGGGGGGACTAGCGGGTACGAGCAGTACTTC.

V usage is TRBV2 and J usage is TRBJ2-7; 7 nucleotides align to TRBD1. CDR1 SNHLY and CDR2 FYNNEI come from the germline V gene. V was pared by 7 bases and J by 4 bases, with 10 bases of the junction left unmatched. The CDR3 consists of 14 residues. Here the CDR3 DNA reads TGTGCCAGCACCCTACAGGGGACGGGATACGAGCAGTACTTC. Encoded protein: CASTLQGTGYEQYF. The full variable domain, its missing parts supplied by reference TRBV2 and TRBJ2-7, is EPEVTQTPSHQVTQMGQEVILRCVPISNHLYFYWYRQILGQKVEFLVSFYNNEISEKSEIFDDQFSVERPDGSNFTLKIRSTKLEDSAMYFCASTLQGTGYEQYFGPGTRLTVT.

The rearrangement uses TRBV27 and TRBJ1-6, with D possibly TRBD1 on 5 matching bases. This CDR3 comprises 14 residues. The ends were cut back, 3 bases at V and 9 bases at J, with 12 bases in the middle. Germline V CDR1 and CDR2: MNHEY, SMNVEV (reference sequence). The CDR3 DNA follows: TGTGCCAGCAGTTTTGGAGGGGCAAGTTCACCCCTCCACTTT. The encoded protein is CASSFGGASSPLHF.

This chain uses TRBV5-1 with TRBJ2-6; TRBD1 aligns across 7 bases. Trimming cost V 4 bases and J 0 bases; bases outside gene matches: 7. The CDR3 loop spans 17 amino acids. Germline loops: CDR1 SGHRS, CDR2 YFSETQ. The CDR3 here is CASSLTGLSSGANVLTF. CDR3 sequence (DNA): TGCGCCAGCAGCCTGACAGGGCTAAGCTCTGGGGCCAACGTCCTGACTTTC.

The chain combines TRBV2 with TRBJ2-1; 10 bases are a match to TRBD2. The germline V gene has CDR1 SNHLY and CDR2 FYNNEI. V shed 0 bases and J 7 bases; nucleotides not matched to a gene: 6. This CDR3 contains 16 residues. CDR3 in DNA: TGTGCCAGCAGTGAAGCTTGGACTAGCGGCCGAAATGAGCAGTTCTTC. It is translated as CASSEAWTSGRNEQFF.

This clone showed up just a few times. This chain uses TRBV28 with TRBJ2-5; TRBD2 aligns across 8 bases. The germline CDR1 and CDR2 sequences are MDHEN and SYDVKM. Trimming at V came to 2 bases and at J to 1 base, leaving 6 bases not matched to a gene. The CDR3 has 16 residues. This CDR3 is CASSLRAGGPQETQYF. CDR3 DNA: TGTGCCAGCAGTTTACGGGCGGGAGGCCCCCAAGAGACCCAGTACTTC. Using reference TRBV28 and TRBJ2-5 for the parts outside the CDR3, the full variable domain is DVKVTQSSRYLVKRTGEKVFLECVQDMDHENMFWYRQDPGLGLRLIYFSYDVKMKEKGDIPEGYSVSREKKERFSLILESASTNQTSMYLCASSLRAGGPQETQYFGPGTRLLVL.

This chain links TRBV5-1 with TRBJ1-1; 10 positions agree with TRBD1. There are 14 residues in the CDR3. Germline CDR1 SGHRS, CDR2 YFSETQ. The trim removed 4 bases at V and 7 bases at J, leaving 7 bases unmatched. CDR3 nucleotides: TGCGCCAGCAGCATAAGACAGGGGGCGGTTGAAGCTTTCTTT. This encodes CASSIRQGAVEAFF.

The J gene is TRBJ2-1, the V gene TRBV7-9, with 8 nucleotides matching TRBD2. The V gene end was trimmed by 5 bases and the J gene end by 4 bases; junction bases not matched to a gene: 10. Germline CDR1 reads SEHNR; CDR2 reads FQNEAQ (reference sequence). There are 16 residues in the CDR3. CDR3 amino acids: CASSPLGTSGYNEQFF. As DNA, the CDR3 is TGTGCCAGCAGCCCCCTCGGTACTAGCGGATACAATGAGCAGTTCTTC.

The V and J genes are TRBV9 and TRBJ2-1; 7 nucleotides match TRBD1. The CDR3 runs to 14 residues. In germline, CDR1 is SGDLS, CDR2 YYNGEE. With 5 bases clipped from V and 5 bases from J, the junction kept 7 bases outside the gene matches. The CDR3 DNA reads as TGTGCCAGCAGTCGAAAGGGGGCTCACAATGAGCAGTTCTTC. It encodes CASSRKGAHNEQFF.

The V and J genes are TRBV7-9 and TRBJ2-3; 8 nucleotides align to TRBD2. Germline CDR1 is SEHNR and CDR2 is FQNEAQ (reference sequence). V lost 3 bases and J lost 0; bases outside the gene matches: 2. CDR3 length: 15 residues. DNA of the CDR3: TGTGCCAGCAGCTTGACGGGAGGGAGCACAGATACGCAGTATTTT. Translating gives CASSLTGGSTDTQYF.

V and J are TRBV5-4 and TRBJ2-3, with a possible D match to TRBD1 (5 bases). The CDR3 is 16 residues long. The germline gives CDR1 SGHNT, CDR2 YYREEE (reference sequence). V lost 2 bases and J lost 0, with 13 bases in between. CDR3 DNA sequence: TGTGCCAGCAGCTTAGTGGGGCCTCTCAGCACAGATACGCAGTATTTT. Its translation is CASSLVGPLSTDTQYF.

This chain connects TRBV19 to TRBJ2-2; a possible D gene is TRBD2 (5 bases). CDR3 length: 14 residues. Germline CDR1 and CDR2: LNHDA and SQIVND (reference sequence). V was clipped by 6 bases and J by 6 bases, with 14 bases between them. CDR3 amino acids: CASSPGILPGELFF. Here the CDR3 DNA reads TGTGCCAGTAGCCCCGGGATCCTGCCCGGGGAGCTGTTTTTT.

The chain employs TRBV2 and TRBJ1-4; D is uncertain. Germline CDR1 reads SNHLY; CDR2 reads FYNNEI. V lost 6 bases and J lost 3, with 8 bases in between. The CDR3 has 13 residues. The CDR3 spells CASSAWPNEKLFF. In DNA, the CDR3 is TGTGCCAGCAGCGCCTGGCCTAATGAAAAACTGTTTTTT.

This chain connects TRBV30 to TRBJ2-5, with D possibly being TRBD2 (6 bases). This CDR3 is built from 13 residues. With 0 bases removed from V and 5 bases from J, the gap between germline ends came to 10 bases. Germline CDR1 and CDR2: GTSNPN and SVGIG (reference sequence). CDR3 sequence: CAWSVWDFETQYF. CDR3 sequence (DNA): TGTGCCTGGAGTGTTTGGGACTTTGAGACCCAGTACTTC.

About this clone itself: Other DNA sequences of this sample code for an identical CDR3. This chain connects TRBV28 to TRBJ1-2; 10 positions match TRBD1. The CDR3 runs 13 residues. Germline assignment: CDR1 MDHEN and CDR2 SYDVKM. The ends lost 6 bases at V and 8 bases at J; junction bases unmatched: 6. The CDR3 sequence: CASSPGQGRGYTF. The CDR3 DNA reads TGTGCCAGCAGCCCGGGACAGGGGAGAGGCTACACCTTC.

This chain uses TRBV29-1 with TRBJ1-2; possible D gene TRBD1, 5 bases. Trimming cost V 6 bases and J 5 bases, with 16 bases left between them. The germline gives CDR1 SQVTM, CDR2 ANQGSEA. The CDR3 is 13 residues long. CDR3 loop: CSVAGLVGYGYTF. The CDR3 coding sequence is TGCAGCGTGGCGGGGCTGGTGGGGTATGGCTACACCTTC.

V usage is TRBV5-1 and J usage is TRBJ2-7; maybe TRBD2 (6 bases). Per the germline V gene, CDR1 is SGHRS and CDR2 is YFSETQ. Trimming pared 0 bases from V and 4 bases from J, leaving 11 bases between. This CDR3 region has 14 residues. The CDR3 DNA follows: TGCGCCAGCAGCTTGGGGGACTCAGGGTACGAGCAGTACTTC. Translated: CASSLGDSGYEQYF.

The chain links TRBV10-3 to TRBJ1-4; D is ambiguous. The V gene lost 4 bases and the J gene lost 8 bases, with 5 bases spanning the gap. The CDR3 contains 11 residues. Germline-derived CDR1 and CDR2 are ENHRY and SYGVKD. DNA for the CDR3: TGTGCCATCAGTGGCGGCGAAAAACTGTTTTTT. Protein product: CAISGGEKLFF.

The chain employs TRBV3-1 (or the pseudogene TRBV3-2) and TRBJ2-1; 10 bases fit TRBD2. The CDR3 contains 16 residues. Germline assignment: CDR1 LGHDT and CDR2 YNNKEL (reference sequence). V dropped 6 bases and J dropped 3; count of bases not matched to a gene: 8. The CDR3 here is CASSRTGTSVYNEQFF. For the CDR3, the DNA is TGTGCCAGCAGTCGTACCGGGACTAGCGTCTACAATGAGCAGTTCTTC.

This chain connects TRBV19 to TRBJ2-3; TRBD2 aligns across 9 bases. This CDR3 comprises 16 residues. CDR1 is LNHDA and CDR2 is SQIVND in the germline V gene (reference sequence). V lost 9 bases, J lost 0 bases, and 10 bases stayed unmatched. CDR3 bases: TGTGCCAGCCACAGCGGGAGGACCACTAGCACAGATACGCAGTATTTT. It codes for CASHSGRTTSTDTQYF.

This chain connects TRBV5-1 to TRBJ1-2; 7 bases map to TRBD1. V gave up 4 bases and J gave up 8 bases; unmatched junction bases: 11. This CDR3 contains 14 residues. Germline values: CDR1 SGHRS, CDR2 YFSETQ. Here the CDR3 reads CASSRTGQSEGYTF. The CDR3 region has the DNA TGCGCCAGCAGCCGTACGGGACAGTCTGAAGGCTACACCTTC.

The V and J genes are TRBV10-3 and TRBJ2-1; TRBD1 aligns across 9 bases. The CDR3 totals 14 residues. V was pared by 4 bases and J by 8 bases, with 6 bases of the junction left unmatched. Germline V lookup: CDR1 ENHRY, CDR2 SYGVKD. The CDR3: CAISGDRDGDEQFF. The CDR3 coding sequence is TGTGCCATCAGTGGGGACAGGGATGGAGATGAGCAGTTCTTC.

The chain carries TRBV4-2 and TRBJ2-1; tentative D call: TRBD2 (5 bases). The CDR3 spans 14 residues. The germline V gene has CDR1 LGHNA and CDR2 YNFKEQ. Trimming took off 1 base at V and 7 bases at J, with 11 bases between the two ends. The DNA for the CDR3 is TGTGCCAGCAGCCAAGGAGAGGGCATGAATGAGCAGTTCTTC. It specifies CASSQGEGMNEQFF.

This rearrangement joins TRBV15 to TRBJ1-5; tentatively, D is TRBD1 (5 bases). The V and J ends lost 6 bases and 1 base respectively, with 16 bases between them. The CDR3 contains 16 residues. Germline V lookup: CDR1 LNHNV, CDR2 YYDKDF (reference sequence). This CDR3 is CATRRYTGQSNQPQHF. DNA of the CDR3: TGTGCCACCAGACGCTACACAGGTCAAAGCAATCAGCCCCAGCATTTT.

For the CDR3, the DNA is TGCGCCAGCACCCCGACGAGGGGGGAAAAACTGTTTTTT. It codes for CASTPTRGEKLFF. The J gene is TRBJ1-4, the V gene TRBV10-2; D perhaps matches TRBD1 (6 bases). The CDR3 has 13 residues. Germline CDR1 reads WSHSY; CDR2 reads SAAADI. Deletions cut 7 bases from V and 8 bases from J, with 14 bases between.

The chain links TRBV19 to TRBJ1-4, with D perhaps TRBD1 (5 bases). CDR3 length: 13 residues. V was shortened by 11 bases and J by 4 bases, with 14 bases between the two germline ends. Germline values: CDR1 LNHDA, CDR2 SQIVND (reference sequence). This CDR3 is CACKDSFNEKLFF. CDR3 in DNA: TGTGCCTGCAAAGACAGCTTTAATGAAAAACTGTTTTTT.

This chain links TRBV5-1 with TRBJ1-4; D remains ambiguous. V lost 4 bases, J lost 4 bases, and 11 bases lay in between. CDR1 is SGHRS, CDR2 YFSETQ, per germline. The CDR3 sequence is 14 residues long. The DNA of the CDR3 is TGCGCCAGCAGCCTGGCGGGGATTAATGAAAAACTGTTTTTT. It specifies CASSLAGINEKLFF. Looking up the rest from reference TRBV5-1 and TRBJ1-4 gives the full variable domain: KAGVTQTPRYLIKTRGQQVTLSCSPISGHRSVSWYQQTPGQGLQFLFEYFSETQRNKGNFPGRFSGRQFSNSRSEMNVSTLELGDSALYLCASSLAGINEKLFFGSGTQLSVL.

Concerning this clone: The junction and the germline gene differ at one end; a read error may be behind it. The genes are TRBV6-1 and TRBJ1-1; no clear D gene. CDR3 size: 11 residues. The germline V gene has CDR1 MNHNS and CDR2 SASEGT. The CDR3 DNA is TGTGCCAGCAGTCAAGCCTCTTTGGCATTCTTT. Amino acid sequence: CASSQASLAFF.